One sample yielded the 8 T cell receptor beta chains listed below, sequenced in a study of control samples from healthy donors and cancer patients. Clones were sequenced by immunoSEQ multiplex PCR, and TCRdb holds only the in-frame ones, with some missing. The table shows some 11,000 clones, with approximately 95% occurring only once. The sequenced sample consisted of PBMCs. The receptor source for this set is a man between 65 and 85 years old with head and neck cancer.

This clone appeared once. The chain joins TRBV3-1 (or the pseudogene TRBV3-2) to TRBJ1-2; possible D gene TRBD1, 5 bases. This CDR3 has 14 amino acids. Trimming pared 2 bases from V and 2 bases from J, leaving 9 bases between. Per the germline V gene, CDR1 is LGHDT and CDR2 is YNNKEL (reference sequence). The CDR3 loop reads CASSQLQENYGYTF. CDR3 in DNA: TGTGCCAGCAGCCAATTACAGGAAAACTATGGCTACACCTTC.

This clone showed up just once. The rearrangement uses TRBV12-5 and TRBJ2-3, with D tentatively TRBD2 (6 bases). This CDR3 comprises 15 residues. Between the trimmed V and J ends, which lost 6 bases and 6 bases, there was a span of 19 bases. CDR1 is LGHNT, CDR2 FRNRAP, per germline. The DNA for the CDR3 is TGTGCTAGTGGGCACGGGGGTGCCCCCTCGGATACGCAGTATTTT. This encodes CASGHGGAPSDTQYF.

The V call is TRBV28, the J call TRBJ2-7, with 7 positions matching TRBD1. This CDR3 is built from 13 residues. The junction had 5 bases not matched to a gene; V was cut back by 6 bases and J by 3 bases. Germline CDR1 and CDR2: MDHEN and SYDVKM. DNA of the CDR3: TGTGCCAGCAGAACAGGGGTATTCTACGAGCAGTACTTC. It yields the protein CASRTGVFYEQYF.

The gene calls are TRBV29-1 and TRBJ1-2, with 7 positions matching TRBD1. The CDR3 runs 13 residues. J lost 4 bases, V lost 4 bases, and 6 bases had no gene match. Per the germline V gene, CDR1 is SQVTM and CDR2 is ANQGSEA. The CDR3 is CSVGTGGGYGYTF. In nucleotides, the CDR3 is TGCAGCGTTGGGACAGGAGGCGGCTATGGCTACACCTTC.

The CDR3 region has the DNA TGTGCCAGCAGCCCCAAGACAGGGGGCTATGGCTACACCTTC. Its protein is CASSPKTGGYGYTF. The chain carries TRBV7-3 and TRBJ1-2, with 9 bases lining up with TRBD1. With 5 bases clipped from V and 4 bases from J, the junction kept 5 bases outside the gene matches. Germline CDR1 is SGHTA and CDR2 is FQGTGA. The CDR3 is 14 residues long.

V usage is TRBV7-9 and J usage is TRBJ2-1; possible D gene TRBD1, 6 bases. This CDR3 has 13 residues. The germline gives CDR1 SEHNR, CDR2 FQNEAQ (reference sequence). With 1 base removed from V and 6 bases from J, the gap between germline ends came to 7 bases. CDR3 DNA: TGTGCCAGCAGCTTAGACAGGGCCAATGAGCAGTTCTTC. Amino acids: CASSLDRANEQFF.

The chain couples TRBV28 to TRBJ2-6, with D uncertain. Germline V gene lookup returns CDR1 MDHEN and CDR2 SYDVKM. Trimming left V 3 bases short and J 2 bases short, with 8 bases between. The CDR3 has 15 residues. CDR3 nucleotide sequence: TGTGCCAGCAGTTTTGGTGGGGCTGGGGCCAACGTCCTGACTTTC. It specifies CASSFGGAGANVLTF. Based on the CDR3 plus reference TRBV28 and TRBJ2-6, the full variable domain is DVKVTQSSRYLVKRTGEKVFLECVQDMDHENMFWYRQDPGLGLRLIYFSYDVKMKEKGDIPEGYSVSREKKERFSLILESASTNQTSMYLCASSFGGAGANVLTFGAGSRLTVL.

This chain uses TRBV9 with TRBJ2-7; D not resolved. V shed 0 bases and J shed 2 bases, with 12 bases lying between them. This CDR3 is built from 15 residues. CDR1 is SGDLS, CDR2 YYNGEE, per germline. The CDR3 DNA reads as TGTGCCAGCAGCGTAGGGCCAGCCCAAGCCTACGAGCAGTACTTC. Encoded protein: CASSVGPAQAYEQYF.